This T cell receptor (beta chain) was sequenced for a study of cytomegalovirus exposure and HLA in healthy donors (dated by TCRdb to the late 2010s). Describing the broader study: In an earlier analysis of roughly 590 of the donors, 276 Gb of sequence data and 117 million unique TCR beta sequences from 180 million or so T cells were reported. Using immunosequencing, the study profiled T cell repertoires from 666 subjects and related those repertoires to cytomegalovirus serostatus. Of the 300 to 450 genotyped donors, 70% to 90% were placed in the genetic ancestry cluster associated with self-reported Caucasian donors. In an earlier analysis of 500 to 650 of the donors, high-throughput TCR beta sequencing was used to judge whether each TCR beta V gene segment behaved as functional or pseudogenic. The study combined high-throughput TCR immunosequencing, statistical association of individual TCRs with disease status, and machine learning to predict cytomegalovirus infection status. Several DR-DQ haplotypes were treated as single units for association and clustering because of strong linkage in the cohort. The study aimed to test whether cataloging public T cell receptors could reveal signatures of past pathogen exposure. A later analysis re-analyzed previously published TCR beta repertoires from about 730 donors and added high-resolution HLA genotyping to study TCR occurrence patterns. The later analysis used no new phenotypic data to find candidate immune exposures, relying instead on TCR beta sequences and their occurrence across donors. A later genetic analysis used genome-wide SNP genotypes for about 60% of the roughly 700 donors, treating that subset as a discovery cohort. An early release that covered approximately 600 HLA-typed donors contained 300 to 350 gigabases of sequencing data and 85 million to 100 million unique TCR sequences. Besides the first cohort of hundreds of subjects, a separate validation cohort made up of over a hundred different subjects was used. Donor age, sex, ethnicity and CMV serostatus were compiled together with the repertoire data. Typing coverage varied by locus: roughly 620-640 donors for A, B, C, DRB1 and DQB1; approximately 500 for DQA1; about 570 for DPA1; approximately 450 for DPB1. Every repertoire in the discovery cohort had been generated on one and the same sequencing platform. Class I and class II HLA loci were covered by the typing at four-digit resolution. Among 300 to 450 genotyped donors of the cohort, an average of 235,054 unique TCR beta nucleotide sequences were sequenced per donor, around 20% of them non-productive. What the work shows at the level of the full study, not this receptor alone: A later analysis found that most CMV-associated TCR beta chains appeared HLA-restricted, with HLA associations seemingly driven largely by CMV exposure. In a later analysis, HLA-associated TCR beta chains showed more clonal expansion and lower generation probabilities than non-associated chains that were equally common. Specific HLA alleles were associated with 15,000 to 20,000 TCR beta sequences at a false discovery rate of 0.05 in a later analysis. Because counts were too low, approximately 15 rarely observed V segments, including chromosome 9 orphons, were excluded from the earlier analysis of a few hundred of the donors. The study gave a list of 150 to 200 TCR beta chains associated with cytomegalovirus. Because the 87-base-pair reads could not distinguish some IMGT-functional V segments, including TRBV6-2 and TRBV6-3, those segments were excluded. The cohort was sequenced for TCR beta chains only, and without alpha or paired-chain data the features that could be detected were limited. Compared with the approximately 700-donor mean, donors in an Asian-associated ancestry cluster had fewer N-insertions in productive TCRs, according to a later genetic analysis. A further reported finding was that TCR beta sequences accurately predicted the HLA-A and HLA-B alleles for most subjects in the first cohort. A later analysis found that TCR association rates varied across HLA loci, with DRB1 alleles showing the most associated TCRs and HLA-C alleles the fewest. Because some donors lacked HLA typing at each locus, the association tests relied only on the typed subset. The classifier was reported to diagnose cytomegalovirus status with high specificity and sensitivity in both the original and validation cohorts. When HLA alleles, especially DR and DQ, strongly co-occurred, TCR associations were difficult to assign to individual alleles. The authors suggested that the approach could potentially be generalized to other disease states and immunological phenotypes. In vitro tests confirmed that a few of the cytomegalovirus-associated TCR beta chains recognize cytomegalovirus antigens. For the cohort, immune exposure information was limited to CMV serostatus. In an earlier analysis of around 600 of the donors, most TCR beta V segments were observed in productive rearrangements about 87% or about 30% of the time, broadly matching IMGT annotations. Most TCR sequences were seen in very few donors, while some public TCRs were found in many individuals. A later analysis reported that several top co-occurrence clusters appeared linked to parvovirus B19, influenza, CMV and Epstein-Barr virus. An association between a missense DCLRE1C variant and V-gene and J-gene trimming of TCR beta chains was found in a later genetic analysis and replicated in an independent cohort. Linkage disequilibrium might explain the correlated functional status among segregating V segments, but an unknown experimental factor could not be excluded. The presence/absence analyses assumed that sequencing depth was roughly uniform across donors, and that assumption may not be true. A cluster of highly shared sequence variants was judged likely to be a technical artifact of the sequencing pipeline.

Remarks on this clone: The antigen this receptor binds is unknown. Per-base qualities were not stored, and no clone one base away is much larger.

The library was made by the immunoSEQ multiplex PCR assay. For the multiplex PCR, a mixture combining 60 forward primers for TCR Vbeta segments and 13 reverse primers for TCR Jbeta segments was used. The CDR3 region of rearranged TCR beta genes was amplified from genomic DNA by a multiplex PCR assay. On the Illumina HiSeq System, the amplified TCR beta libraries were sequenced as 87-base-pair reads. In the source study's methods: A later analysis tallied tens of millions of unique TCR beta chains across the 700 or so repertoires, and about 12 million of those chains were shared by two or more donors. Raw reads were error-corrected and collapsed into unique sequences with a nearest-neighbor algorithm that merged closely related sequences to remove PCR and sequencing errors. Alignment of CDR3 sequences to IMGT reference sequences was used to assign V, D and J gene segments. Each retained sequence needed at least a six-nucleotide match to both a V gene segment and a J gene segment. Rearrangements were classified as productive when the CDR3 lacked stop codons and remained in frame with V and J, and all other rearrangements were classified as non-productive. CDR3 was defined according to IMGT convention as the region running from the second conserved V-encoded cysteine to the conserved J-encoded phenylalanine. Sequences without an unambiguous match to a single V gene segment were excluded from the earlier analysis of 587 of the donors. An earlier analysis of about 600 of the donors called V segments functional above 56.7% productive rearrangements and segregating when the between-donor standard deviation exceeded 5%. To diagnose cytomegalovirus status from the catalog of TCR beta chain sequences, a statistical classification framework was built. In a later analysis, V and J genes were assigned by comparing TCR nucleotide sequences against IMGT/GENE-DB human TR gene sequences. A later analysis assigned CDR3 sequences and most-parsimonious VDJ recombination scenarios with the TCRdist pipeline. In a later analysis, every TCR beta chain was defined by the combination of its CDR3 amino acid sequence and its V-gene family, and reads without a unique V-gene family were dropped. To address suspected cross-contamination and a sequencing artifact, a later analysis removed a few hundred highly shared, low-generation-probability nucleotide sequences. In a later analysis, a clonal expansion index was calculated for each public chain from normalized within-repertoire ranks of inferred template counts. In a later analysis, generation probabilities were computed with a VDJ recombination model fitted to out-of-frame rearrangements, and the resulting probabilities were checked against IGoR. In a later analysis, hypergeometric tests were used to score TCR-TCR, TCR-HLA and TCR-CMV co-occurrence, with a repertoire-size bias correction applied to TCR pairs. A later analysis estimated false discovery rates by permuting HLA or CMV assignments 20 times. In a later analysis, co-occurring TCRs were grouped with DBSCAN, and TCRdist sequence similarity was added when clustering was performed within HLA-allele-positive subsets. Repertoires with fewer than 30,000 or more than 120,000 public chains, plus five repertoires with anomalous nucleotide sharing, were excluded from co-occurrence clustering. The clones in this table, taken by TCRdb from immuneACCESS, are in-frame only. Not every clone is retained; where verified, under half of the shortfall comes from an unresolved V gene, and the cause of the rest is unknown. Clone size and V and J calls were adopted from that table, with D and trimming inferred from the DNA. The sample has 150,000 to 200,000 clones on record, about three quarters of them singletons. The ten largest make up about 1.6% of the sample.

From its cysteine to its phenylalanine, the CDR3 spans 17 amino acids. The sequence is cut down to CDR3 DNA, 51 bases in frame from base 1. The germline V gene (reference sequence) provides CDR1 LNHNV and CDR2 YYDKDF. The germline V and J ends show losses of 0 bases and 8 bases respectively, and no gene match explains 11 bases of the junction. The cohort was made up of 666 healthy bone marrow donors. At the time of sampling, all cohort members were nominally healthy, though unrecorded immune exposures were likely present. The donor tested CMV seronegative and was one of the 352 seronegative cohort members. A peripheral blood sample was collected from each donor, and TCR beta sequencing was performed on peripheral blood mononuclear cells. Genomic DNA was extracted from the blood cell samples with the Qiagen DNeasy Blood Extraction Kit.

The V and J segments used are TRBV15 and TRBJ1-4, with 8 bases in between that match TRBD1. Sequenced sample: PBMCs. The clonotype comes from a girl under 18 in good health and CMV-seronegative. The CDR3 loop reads CATSRDYGAGGQEKLFF. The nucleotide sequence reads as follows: TGTGCCACCAGCAGAGATTACGGAGCAGGGGGCCAAGAAAAACTGTTTTTT. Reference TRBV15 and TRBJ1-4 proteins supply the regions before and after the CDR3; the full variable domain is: DAMVIQNPRYQVTQFGKPVTLSCSQTLNHNVMYWYQQKSSQAPKLLFHYYDKDFNNEADTPDNFQSRRPNTSFCFLDIRSPGLGDTAMYLCATSRDYGAGGQEKLFFGSGTQLSVL.